Here is one T cell receptor beta chain with its context. The specificity of this receptor is unknown. The input lacks base qualities; no much larger clone sits a single base away. The source of the sample is a study of T cells in Graves' hyperthyroidism and ophthalmopathy (dated by TCRdb to the late 2010s). Concerning the study at large: A discovery cohort of fewer than 110 patients, roughly 45 with Graves' ophthalmopathy and about 60 with stable Graves' hyperthyroidism, was used to find distinguishing TCR V-J signatures. Prospective prediction of ophthalmopathy was tested in an independent validation cohort consisting of roughly 19 hyperthyroidism patients and 15 to 17 patients who later progressed to ophthalmopathy. For training and testing, the 100 or so patients in the discovery cohort were randomly divided in a 7:3 ratio. In roughly six Graves' hyperthyroidism patients, the study also compared T-cell repertoires from thyroid tissue with T-cell repertoires from blood. After sampling, hyperthyroidism patients received methimazole starting at 30 mg daily, and ophthalmopathy patients received high-dose intravenous methylprednisolone. The paper describes TCR Vbeta CDR3 sequencing of 130 to 150 peripheral blood samples, made up of 40 to 45 ophthalmopathy patients, more than 70 hyperthyroidism patients and roughly 17 progressor patients. The investigation overall reported the following: No statistical method was used to set the sample size in advance, and investigators knew the group allocation. Blood samples also contained most of the expanded thyroid clonotypes (frequency above 0.001), which suggests that blood repertoires may reflect thyroid immune responses. In validation, progression to ophthalmopathy was predicted by the model with around 71% sensitivity and roughly 72% specificity, a median of about 6.4 months before onset. A model built on a 13 V-J signature distinguished ophthalmopathy from stable hyperthyroidism, reaching roughly 88% sensitivity and under 84% specificity in cross-validation and 80%/75% in testing.

The CDR3 contains 12 residues, cysteine and phenylalanine counted. CDR3 DNA only is kept here, 36 bases in frame from base 1. Taken from the germline V gene (reference sequence), the CDR1 and CDR2 loops are DFQATT and SNEGSKA. Patients with uncontrolled infections, other autoimmune diseases, pregnancy or lactation were excluded. Diagnoses were based on clinical symptoms, serum thyroxine and TRAb, thyroid ultrasound and orbital computed tomography. Total RNA was extracted with Trizol reagent, and quality was checked on an Agilent 2100 Bioanalyzer. The TCR beta CDR3 regions were amplified from the RNA transcripts. The first round of RT-PCR for the TCR CDR3 was performed with the HTBI primer set and the Qiagen OneStep RT-PCR kit. Libraries were constructed in a second round of multiplex PCR, after which size selection and purification were performed. Libraries were sequenced paired-end with 100 bp reads on an Illumina HiSeq2000. The authors' pipeline ran thus. SOAPnuke was used to process the raw data, removing reads that contained adapters or uncalled bases, had a mean Phred below 15, or lacked an exact match to the constant primer or identifier. High-quality paired reads were merged using COPE v1.2.5, and each unique nucleotide sequence was defined as a clonotype. MiTCR v1.1 was used to align clonotypes to the IMGT TRBV, TRBD and TRBJ reference segments. Analysis was restricted to V-J combinations with a frequency above 0.0001, which covered 99.2% of repertoires. The TCS score was defined as F50 (clonal expansion) divided by E x V (chaos), with BLOSUM62-based TCRdist calculated between CDR3 peptides within each V-J. Welch's t-statistics and random forest reduced around 550 V-J features to roughly 13, which were used in a naive Bayes classifier (R e1071). The similarity between thyroid and blood repertoires was quantified using the Morisita-Horn index. The public reads were run again by TCRdb, first through fastp at Q25 and then through MiXCR, and only productive beta chains were kept. Here each entry gathers all rows of one CDR3 protein and keeps the most common genes and DNA. TCRdb's processing, not the study's, gives the V and J calls here. Recorded for this sample are 550,000 to 700,000 distinct CDR3 sequences; roughly 50% of them occurred a single time. Of the sample, around 17% falls within the top ten clones.

The origin of this receptor is an adult woman with Graves' disease, either hyperthyroidism or ophthalmopathy (not recorded which). The V and J genes are TRBV20-1 and TRBJ2-7; TRBD2 is a weak D gene call, 5 bases matching. Sequencing was performed on peripheral blood or thyroid tissue (not recorded which). The CDR3 here reads CSGGHTNYEQYF. The nucleotides are TGCAGCGGCGGGCACACCAACTACGAGCAGTACTTC.